The entry below describes one T cell receptor (beta chain). Deletions cut 5 bases from V and 2 bases from J, with 7 bases between. Per the germline V gene, CDR1 is DFQATT and CDR2 is SNEGSKA (reference sequence). The CDR3 has 11 residues. These data come from a study of human versus mouse CDR3 diversity and MHC coevolution. Clones were sequenced by immunoSEQ multiplex PCR, and TCRdb holds only the in-frame ones, with some missing. The repertoire includes about 83,000 clones, just under 95% of them detected once, and more than 0.13% sits in the top ten. This sequence joins TRBV20-1 and TRBJ2-7; D ambiguous. This TCR derives from a person aged 30-70 years in good health. Sequencing used naive CD4+ T cells from blood. Described subset: CD45RO-negative CD62L-positive naive CD4 T cells. This CDR3 reads CSARLAYEQYF. The CDR3 region has the DNA TGCAGTGCTCGGTTAGCCTACGAGCAGTACTTC.